These 19 T cell receptor beta chains originate from one sample sequenced in a study of T cells after yellow fever vaccination. TCRdb reanalysed the 5' RACE reads using MiXCR and keeps one entry per CDR3 protein. The data contain roughly 300,000 distinct CDR3 sequences, roughly 7.5% of them singletons. Sequenced here: PBMCs, sampled about 41 days after the first yellow fever vaccination. These receptors all stem from a man younger than 35 who received the YFV17D yellow fever vaccine.

This chain links TRBV7-2 with TRBJ1-6; no clear D gene. The CDR3 length is 14 residues. The ends were cut back, 1 base at V and 7 bases at J, with 8 bases in the middle. From germline, CDR1 is SGHTA and CDR2 FQGNSA. Here the CDR3 reads CASSLEVRNSPLHF. DNA of the CDR3: TGTGCCAGCAGCTTAGAAGTCAGAAATTCACCCCTCCACTTT. The variable domain in full, with the rest retrieved from reference TRBV7-2 and TRBJ1-6, is GAGVSQSPSNKVTEKGKDVELRCDPISGHTALYWYRQSLGQGLEFLIYFQGNSAPDKSGLPSDRFSAERTGGSVSTLTIQRTQQEDSAVYLCASSLEVRNSPLHFGNGTRLTVT.

The chain carries TRBV6-2 or TRBV6-3 and TRBJ1-4, with D unresolved. Trimming shortened V by 4 bases and J by 7 bases, and 16 bases separated the two germline ends. Germline V gene sequence: CDR1 MNHEY, CDR2 SVGEGT. The CDR3 runs 15 residues. The CDR3 nucleotides are TGTGCCAGCAGTTCACATTCGGGTGCTCGTGAAAAACTGTTTTTT. It encodes CASSSHSGAREKLFF.

This clonotype was recorded a few times. The chain joins TRBV2 to TRBJ2-5; no clear D gene. V lost 0 bases, J lost 2 bases, and 7 bases lay in between. CDR1 and CDR2 (germline): SNHLY, FYNNEI. The length of the CDR3 is 14 residues. CDR3 loop: CASSEAYTQETQYF. DNA for the CDR3: TGTGCCAGCAGTGAAGCCTACACGCAAGAGACCCAGTACTTC.

Only a few counts were recorded for this clonotype. The gene calls are TRBV5-1 and TRBJ2-1, with a possible D match to TRBD1 (5 bases). The germline V gene encodes CDR1 SGHRS and CDR2 YFSETQ. The length of the CDR3 is 15 residues. V was shortened by 2 bases and J by 4 bases, with 13 bases between the two germline ends. CDR3 coding DNA: TGCGCCAGCAGCTTTGGGGTTAGGGGATACAATGAGCAGTTCTTC. Protein sequence: CASSFGVRGYNEQFF.

J is TRBJ1-2 and V is TRBV5-1; 7 bases match TRBD1. From germline, CDR1 is SGHRS and CDR2 YFSETQ. This CDR3 region has 14 residues. The ends lost 4 bases at V and 6 bases at J; junction bases unmatched: 9. The CDR3 protein is CASSATGNLDGYTF. The CDR3 bases are TGCGCCAGCAGCGCGACAGGGAATCTTGATGGCTACACCTTC.

Many counts were recorded for this clonotype. This rearrangement joins TRBV3-1 to TRBJ1-1; 7 bases map to TRBD1. CDR1 and CDR2 (germline): LGHDT, YNNKEL (reference sequence). The CDR3 consists of 16 residues. The V and J ends lost 3 bases and 11 bases, in that order; junction bases with no gene match: 18. This CDR3 is CASSQWGQTTNTWAFF. The CDR3 nucleotides are TGTGCCAGCAGCCAGTGGGGACAGACAACCAACACTTGGGCTTTCTTT.

This chain uses TRBV11-3 with TRBJ2-7; D is possibly TRBD1 (5 bases). V was clipped by 0 bases and J by 6 bases, with 6 bases between them. This CDR3 is built from 12 residues. CDR1 and CDR2 from the germline V gene are SGHNT and YENEEA. The CDR3 is CASSLERGEQYF. Here the CDR3 DNA reads TGTGCCAGCAGCTTAGAAAGGGGCGAGCAGTACTTC.

This clonotype was seen a handful of times. This CDR3 is CASSAKDGVNYGYTF. The DNA of the CDR3 is TGTGCCAGCAGTGCCAAGGACGGGGTTAACTATGGCTACACCTTC. The chain joins TRBV6-1 to TRBJ1-2; D is unresolved. CDR1 is MNHNS and CDR2 is SASEGT in the germline V gene. The V and J ends lost 4 bases and 1 base respectively, with 13 bases between them. The CDR3 is 15 residues long.

This clonotype was counted between two and nine times. V and J are TRBV20-1 and TRBJ1-2; a possible D gene is TRBD1 (6 bases). This CDR3 region has 13 residues. V was trimmed by 1 base and J by 3 bases, leaving 9 bases between them. Germline V lookup: CDR1 DFQATT, CDR2 SNEGSKA (reference sequence). CDR3 in DNA: TGCAGTGCTAGAGGCCAGGGGTACTATGGCTACACCTTC. It codes for CSARGQGYYGYTF.

This clonotype was seen ten or more times. The rearrangement joins TRBV5-1 to TRBJ1-1; 10 bases align to TRBD1. Germline loops: CDR1 SGHRS, CDR2 YFSETQ. V was pared by 4 bases and J by 4 bases, with 7 bases of the junction left unmatched. This CDR3 is 15 amino acids long. CDR3 in amino acids: CASSDPGTGATEAFF. The CDR3 coding sequence is TGCGCCAGCAGCGATCCCGGGACAGGGGCCACTGAAGCTTTCTTT. The whole variable domain, remainder taken from reference TRBV5-1 and TRBJ1-1, is KAGVTQTPRYLIKTRGQQVTLSCSPISGHRSVSWYQQTPGQGLQFLFEYFSETQRNKGNFPGRFSGRQFSNSRSEMNVSTLELGDSALYLCASSDPGTGATEAFFGQGTRLTVV.

The J gene is TRBJ1-1, the V gene TRBV10-3, with D possibly matching TRBD1 (6 bases). V was trimmed by 8 bases and J by 1 base, leaving 14 bases between them. Per the germline V gene, CDR1 is ENHRY and CDR2 is SYGVKD. The CDR3 loop spans 14 amino acids. CDR3 in amino acids: CAIRPGQGNTEAFF. The CDR3 region has the DNA TGTGCCATCCGACCGGGACAAGGGAACACTGAAGCTTTCTTT.

Here the CDR3 DNA reads TGTGCCAGTAATGGCGGGGCCTCCTACAATGAGCAGTTCTTC. Its protein is CASNGGASYNEQFF. V usage is TRBV19 and J usage is TRBJ2-1; perhaps TRBD2 as D (6 bases). Looked up from germline, CDR1 is LNHDA and CDR2 is SQIVND (reference sequence). This CDR3 contains 14 residues. Trimming shortened V by 7 bases and J by 0 bases, and 10 bases separated the two germline ends.

The chain carries TRBV10-3 and TRBJ2-7, with 10 bases lining up with TRBD2. The CDR3 runs 15 residues. V shed 0 bases, J shed 4 bases, and the junction held 3 bases outside the gene matches. Germline loops: CDR1 ENHRY, CDR2 SYGVKD. DNA for the CDR3: TGTGCCATCAGTGAGTCTCCTAGCGGGGGTTACGAGCAGTACTTC. Amino acid sequence: CAISESPSGGYEQYF.

This clonotype was observed a few times. The rearrangement links TRBV10-3 to TRBJ2-1, with D possibly matching TRBD1 (7 bases). CDR1 and CDR2 (germline): ENHRY, SYGVKD. This CDR3 comprises 13 residues. Trimming shortened V by 10 bases and J by 6 bases, and 16 bases separated the two germline ends. The DNA for the CDR3 is TGTGCCACGTCCTCTCAGGGGGGCAATGAGCAGTTCTTC. As protein: CATSSQGGNEQFF.

There are a few counts of this clonotype. The chain uses TRBV7-3 and TRBJ2-3, with D perhaps matching TRBD2 (7 bases). CDR1 and CDR2 (germline): SGHTA, FQGTGA. V dropped 5 bases and J dropped 2 bases, with 17 bases sitting between them. The CDR3 is made up of 16 amino acids. The CDR3 DNA is TGTGCCAGCAGCACTGGGGGGCGGGGGATCACAGATACGCAGTATTTT. Amino acid sequence: CASSTGGRGITDTQYF.

This clonotype was found a few times. The chain joins TRBV15 to TRBJ1-6; maybe TRBD1 (6 bases). The CDR3 contains 17 residues. Germline CDR1 and CDR2: LNHNV and YYDKDF (reference sequence). The germline V and J ends were trimmed by 2 bases and 9 bases, with 20 bases remaining between them. The CDR3: CATSRLQTAGGGSPLHF. The CDR3 region has the DNA TGTGCCACCAGCAGACTTCAAACAGCAGGAGGGGGTTCACCCCTCCACTTT.

About this clonotype itself: At one of its ends the junction is not consistent with the germline gene, which may arise from a read error. V usage is TRBV12-3 or TRBV12-4 and J usage is TRBJ1-2, with 7 bases that match TRBD1. CDR3 length equals 16 residues. The DNA for the CDR3 is TGCTGCTCTTCAACGACAGGGTCAGCGCCTAACTATGGCTACACCTTC. Translated, it gives CCSSTTGSAPNYGYTF.

This clonotype was seen a handful of times. CDR3 amino acids: CASSGNSLNQPQHF. The CDR3 DNA reads TGCGCCAGCAGTGGAAACAGTTTGAATCAGCCCCAGCATTTT. The rearrangement uses TRBV10-2 and TRBJ1-5; D remains unclear. CDR3 size: 14 residues. Between the trimmed V and J ends, which lost 4 bases and 4 bases, there was a span of 11 bases. From germline, CDR1 is WSHSY and CDR2 SAAADI.

The CDR3 coding sequence is TGCAGTGCTAGAGATCAGAGGACAGGGGCCGGGGAGCTGTTTTTT. Residues: CSARDQRTGAGELFF. The chain has TRBV20-1 and TRBJ2-2; TRBD1 aligns across 9 bases. The CDR3 covers 15 residues. Per germline, CDR1 DFQATT and CDR2 SNEGSKA (reference sequence). The V and J ends lost 0 bases and 6 bases, in that order; junction bases with no gene match: 5.